The TCR beta chain described here comes from a study of T cells in Graves' hyperthyroidism and ophthalmopathy. Study at large: Any treatment followed the collection of peripheral blood at initial diagnosis. General study results and limits: The majority of expanded thyroid clonotypes above 0.001 also appeared in blood.

Amplification of TCR beta CDR3 regions was performed using RNA transcripts as template. First-round RT-PCR with HTBI primers amplified the TCR CDR3 region. Each CDR3 protein is one row after TCRdb ran MiXCR on the multiplex PCR reads. This sample has around 700,000 distinct CDR3 sequences, with over 15% found just once. Between the trimmed V and J ends, which lost 5 bases and 7 bases, there was a span of 12 bases. The CDR3 runs 13 residues. Germline values: CDR1 MNHEY, CDR2 SVGEGT. Uncontrolled infection, other autoimmune disease, pregnancy or lactation led to exclusion. A word on this clonotype: The antigen is undetermined.

V usage is TRBV6-2 or TRBV6-3 and J usage is TRBJ2-1, with D unresolved. The material sequenced was blood. This receptor was obtained from a woman aged 50 to 60 with Graves' hyperthyroidism that later progressed to Graves' ophthalmopathy. The CDR3 nucleotides read TGTGCCAGCAGTATCGAGCATCTGAATGAGCAGTTCTTC. Its protein is CASSIEHLNEQFF.